A single sample is the source of the 2 T cell receptor beta chains below, sequenced in a study of identical twins. From the 5' RACE reads, TCRdb called clonotypes with MiXCR, one entry per CDR3 protein. The sample lists about 250,000 distinct CDR3 sequences; approximately 8.3% were seen once. These data were likewise used in another study, on yellow fever vaccine responses in identical twins.

The sample taken for sequencing was CD8+ T cells sorted from blood. Every receptor here comes from a woman aged 18-29 years in good health.

This clonotype was picked up many times. The chain combines TRBV20-1 with TRBJ1-1; D is uncertain. Germline V gene data show CDR1 as DFQATT and CDR2 as SNEGSKA (reference sequence). The V and J ends lost 7 bases and 3 bases respectively, with 9 bases between them. The CDR3 has 11 residues. This CDR3 reads CSEILDTEAFF. In DNA form, the CDR3 reads TGCAGTGAGATCCTAGACACTGAAGCTTTCTTT.

V and J are TRBV27 and TRBJ2-7; possible D gene TRBD1, 5 bases. V was shortened by 3 bases and J by 4 bases, with 13 bases between the two germline ends. This CDR3 contains 14 residues. Germline CDR1 reads MNHEY; CDR2 reads SMNVEV (reference sequence). CDR3 amino acids: CASSLEGHTYEQYF. In DNA, the CDR3 is TGTGCCAGCAGTTTGGAAGGACACACGTACGAGCAGTACTTC.